The 30 T cell receptor beta chains below come from one sample, sequenced in a study of response to subunit inactivated influenza vaccine. TCRdb re-analysed the RT-PCR reads in MiXCR, keeping a single row per CDR3 protein. The data contain 650,000 to 800,000 distinct CDR3 sequences, over 11% of them singletons. This sample comprised PBMCs from blood, obtained around 14 days before vaccination. The origin of the receptors is a man over 45 who received an inactivated influenza vaccine.

This chain connects TRBV5-1 to TRBJ2-1, with 16 bases that match TRBD2. CDR1 is SGHRS, CDR2 YFSETQ, per germline. The CDR3 has 17 amino acids. Trimming at V came to 4 bases and at J to 5 bases, leaving 6 bases not matched to a gene. For the CDR3, the DNA is TGCGCCAGCAGCACGGGACTAGCGGGAGGGCCCAACAATGAGCAGTTCTTC. Translated, it gives CASSTGLAGGPNNEQFF.

This clonotype came up a few times. V gene TRBV6-2 or TRBV6-3 combines with J gene TRBJ2-2; D not resolved. The CDR3 has 15 amino acids. V was cut by 5 bases and J by 8 bases, with 18 bases left in between. Germline CDR1 reads MNHEY; CDR2 reads SVGEGT. CDR3 nucleotides: TGTGCCAGCAGTCAACGGACGGCGACCTTTGGGGAGCTGTTTTTT. This codes for CASSQRTATFGELFF.

This clonotype has only a few counts. This chain joins TRBV28 and TRBJ2-3, with a weak D call TRBD2 (5 bases). Between the trimmed V and J ends, which lost 7 bases and 0 bases, there was a span of 8 bases. This CDR3 region has 13 residues. Per the germline V gene, CDR1 is MDHEN and CDR2 is SYDVKM. Here the CDR3 reads CASMRVSTDTQYF. The CDR3 DNA reads as TGTGCCAGCATGAGGGTTAGCACAGATACGCAGTATTTT. The full variable domain, with the rest looked up from reference TRBV28 and TRBJ2-3, is DVKVTQSSRYLVKRTGEKVFLECVQDMDHENMFWYRQDPGLGLRLIYFSYDVKMKEKGDIPEGYSVSREKKERFSLILESASTNQTSMYLCASMRVSTDTQYFGPGTRLTVL.

The V gene is TRBV7-9, the J gene TRBJ2-3; the D gene is possibly TRBD1 (6 bases). V was trimmed by 5 bases and J by 2 bases, leaving 17 bases between them. The germline CDR1 and CDR2 sequences are SEHNR and FQNEAQ (reference sequence). The CDR3 loop spans 16 amino acids. The DNA for the CDR3 is TGTGCCAGCAGCATCCTCAGGGGTTCGGTCACAGATACGCAGTATTTT. Residues: CASSILRGSVTDTQYF.

V usage is TRBV3-1 and J usage is TRBJ2-7; D not certain. The CDR3 totals 14 residues. Germline V gene sequence: CDR1 LGHDT, CDR2 YNNKEL (reference sequence). With 0 bases removed from V and 4 bases from J, the gap between germline ends came to 10 bases. CDR3: CASSQDQRSYEQYF. The CDR3, as DNA: TGTGCCAGCAGCCAAGATCAGCGATCTTACGAGCAGTACTTC.

This clonotype appeared a few times. The J gene is TRBJ2-7, the V gene TRBV15; 7 bases are a match to TRBD1. V gave up 1 base and J gave up 1 base; unmatched junction bases: 7. Germline V gene sequence: CDR1 LNHNV, CDR2 YYDKDF (reference sequence). The CDR3 runs 16 residues. The chain's CDR3 is CATSRAWDSTSYEQYF. The DNA of the CDR3 is TGTGCCACCAGCAGAGCTTGGGACAGTACGTCCTACGAGCAGTACTTC. Full variable domain (outside the CDR3, taken from reference TRBV15 and TRBJ2-7): DAMVIQNPRYQVTQFGKPVTLSCSQTLNHNVMYWYQQKSSQAPKLLFHYYDKDFNNEADTPDNFQSRRPNTSFCFLDIRSPGLGDTAMYLCATSRAWDSTSYEQYFGPGTRLTVT.

The gene calls are TRBV7-8 and TRBJ2-5; weak D call: TRBD1 (6 bases). Trimming cost V 1 base and J 5 bases, with 20 bases left between them. The CDR3 is 17 amino acids. Per germline, CDR1 SGHVS and CDR2 FQNEAQ. CDR3 sequence reads: CASSLGIGQGGHETQYF. CDR3 sequence (DNA): TGTGCCAGCAGCTTAGGGATTGGACAAGGGGGACACGAGACCCAGTACTTC.

Ten or more counts support this clonotype. V gene TRBV4-3 combines with J gene TRBJ2-7, with D possibly TRBD2 on 6 matching bases. Germline V gives CDR1 LGHNA, CDR2 YSLEER. This CDR3 region has 14 residues. V lost 2 bases and J lost 0, with 8 bases in between. CDR3 nucleotide sequence: TGCGCCAGCAGCCAATTCGGGGGCTCCTACGAGCAGTACTTC. Encoded protein: CASSQFGGSYEQYF.

This sequence joins TRBV30 and TRBJ2-7; no definite D call. V was trimmed by 0 bases and J by 4 bases, leaving 13 bases between them. CDR3 size: 14 residues. The germline V gene has CDR1 GTSNPN and CDR2 SVGIG (reference sequence). The CDR3 loop is CAWSVSAFLYEQYF. In nucleotides, the CDR3 is TGTGCCTGGAGTGTTTCGGCGTTCCTTTACGAGCAGTACTTC. Based on the CDR3 plus reference TRBV30 and TRBJ2-7, the full variable domain is SQTIHQWPATLVQPVGSPLSLECTVEGTSNPNLYWYRQAAGRGLQLLFYSVGIGQISSEVPQNLSASRPQDRQFILSSKKLLLSDSGFYLCAWSVSAFLYEQYFGPGTRLTVT.

The chain has TRBV30 and TRBJ2-2; 11 bases match TRBD1. The germline V gene has CDR1 GTSNPN and CDR2 SVGIG (reference sequence). CDR3 size: 14 residues. After removal of 7 bases from V and 3 bases from J, the junction contained 4 bases not matched to a gene. The CDR3 DNA sequence: TGTGCCTTGCCGGGACAGGGGGACACCGGGGAGCTGTTTTTT. Translation gives CALPGQGDTGELFF.

This clonotype was detected ten times or more. The chain links TRBV7-6 to TRBJ2-7; 9 nucleotides match TRBD1. The germline V gene has CDR1 SGHVS and CDR2 FNYEAQ. Unmatched junction bases numbered 7, after V lost 5 bases and J lost 5 bases. This CDR3 spans 14 amino acids. The chain's CDR3 is CASSPTDRGHEQYF. The DNA of the CDR3 is TGTGCCAGCAGCCCTACGGACAGGGGACACGAGCAGTACTTC.

This clonotype has more than one count but fewer than ten. At one boundary the junction diverges from the germline segment, which might be a read error. The chain carries TRBV12-3 or TRBV12-4 and TRBJ2-6; 12 bases are shared with TRBD1. The CDR3 loop spans 19 amino acids. For the CDR3, the DNA is TGTGCCAGCTGTTTAAGGTGGGACAGGGGGCGCTTTGGGGCCAACGTCCTGACTTTC. Translating gives CASCLRWDRGRFGANVLTF.

This clonotype was detected many times. This sequence joins TRBV21-1 and TRBJ2-2; the D call in the table, TRBD1, was not verified against the DNA. TRBV21-1 is a pseudogene. The CDR3 totals 16 residues. CDR3 DNA: TGTGCCAGTCCGCAACCGGGACAGACGAACACCGGGGAGCTGTTTTTT. Encoded protein: CASPQPGQTNTGELFF.

This clonotype was seen a handful of times. The chain combines TRBV7-9 with TRBJ2-3, with 11 bases fitting TRBD2. CDR1 SEHNR and CDR2 FQNEAQ come from the germline V gene (reference sequence). The CDR3 has 17 residues. J gave up 4 bases and V 6 bases, and 12 bases lay outside the gene matches. CDR3 protein: CASRTTGASGRPDTQYF. In DNA form, the CDR3 reads TGTGCCAGCAGGACGACTGGGGCTAGCGGGAGGCCAGATACGCAGTATTTT.

This clonotype came up a few times. The gene calls are TRBV20-1 and TRBJ2-3, with 7 bases that match TRBD2. V lost 6 bases and J lost 0; bases outside the gene matches: 9. The CDR3 runs 15 residues. Germline assignment: CDR1 DFQATT and CDR2 SNEGSKA (reference sequence). This chain's CDR3 is CSATWGGVSTDTQYF. The CDR3, as DNA: TGCAGTGCAACCTGGGGGGGAGTTAGCACAGATACGCAGTATTTT.

This clonotype has a handful of counts. CDR3: CSAPQLGETQYF. The CDR3 nucleotides read TGCAGTGCTCCCCAGTTGGGGGAGACCCAGTACTTC. The chain employs TRBV20-1 and TRBJ2-5; D is unresolved. This CDR3 contains 12 residues. V was shortened by 5 bases and J by 5 bases, with 12 bases between the two germline ends. Germline V gene sequence: CDR1 DFQATT, CDR2 SNEGSKA (reference sequence).

This sequence joins TRBV27 and TRBJ2-1; 7 bases fit TRBD2. The ends lost 6 bases at V and 5 bases at J; junction bases unmatched: 7. CDR1 and CDR2 from the germline V gene are MNHEY and SMNVEV (reference sequence). The CDR3 sequence is 14 residues long. The CDR3 DNA sequence: TGTGCCAGCAGGAACCGGGACTATAACAATGAGCAGTTCTTC. Amino acids: CASRNRDYNNEQFF.

This clonotype was seen ten or more times. The chain carries TRBV15 and TRBJ2-1; 11 bases fit TRBD2. V dropped 2 bases and J dropped 7; count of bases not matched to a gene: 10. This CDR3 spans 17 amino acids. Germline values: CDR1 LNHNV, CDR2 YYDKDF (reference sequence). The CDR3 coding sequence is TGTGCCACCAGCAGATTCGAAGGGGTAGCGGGGGGGAATGAGCAGTTCTTC. Residues: CATSRFEGVAGGNEQFF.

CDR3 amino acids: CASSREAGELFF. The CDR3 DNA sequence: TGTGCCAGCAGCCGGGAGGCCGGGGAGCTGTTTTTT. V and J are TRBV7-9 and TRBJ2-2, with TRBD2 matching over 7 bases. Germline trimming cut 5 bases from V and 6 bases from J; bases unmatched to any gene: 0. This CDR3 has 12 amino acids. Germline values: CDR1 SEHNR, CDR2 FQNEAQ (reference sequence).

DNA for the CDR3: TGTGCCAGCAGTTGGTATGATGAGCAGTTCTTC. Its translation: CASSWYDEQFF. The rearrangement joins TRBV6-5 to TRBJ2-1; D gene ambiguous. This CDR3 contains 11 residues. CDR1 is MNHEY and CDR2 is SVGAGI in the germline V gene. Trimming took 4 bases from V and 8 from J, leaving 6 bases between them.

This clonotype was observed a few times. The chain is built from TRBV29-1 and TRBJ2-3; D might be TRBD1 or TRBD2, each matching 5 bases. The CDR3 runs to 15 residues. From germline, CDR1 is SQVTM and CDR2 ANQGSEA. V lost 1 base to trimming and J lost 3 bases, with 14 bases between them. The CDR3 coding sequence is TGCAGCGTTGAAGTCGGGCTAGCAGGGACAGATACGCAGTATTTT. This translates into CSVEVGLAGTDTQYF.

This clonotype was recorded a few times. The CDR3 region is CASRDNIYNEQFF. The CDR3 nucleotides are TGTGCCAGCCGTGACAACATCTACAATGAGCAGTTCTTC. V gene TRBV12-3 or TRBV12-4 combines with J gene TRBJ2-1; D remains unclear. The CDR3 length is 13 residues. Trimming cost V 8 bases and J 3 bases, with 11 bases left between them.

In its sample, this clonotype was seen a few times. The CDR3 region has the DNA TGTGCCAGCAGGGCGGGCGGGAGTGGGTACGAGCAGTACTTC. This encodes CASRAGGSGYEQYF. V and J are TRBV12-3 or TRBV12-4 and TRBJ2-7; the match to TRBD2 covers 7 bases. V shed 6 bases, J shed 4 bases, and the junction held 9 bases outside the gene matches. The length of the CDR3 is 14 residues.

This clonotype is a singleton in its sample. The chain joins TRBV27 to TRBJ2-7; D possibly uses TRBD1 or TRBD2 (5 bases each). Deletions cut 1 base from V and 3 bases from J, with 10 bases between. Germline lookup yields CDR1 MNHEY and CDR2 SMNVEV (reference sequence). The CDR3 spans 14 residues. For the CDR3, the DNA is TGTGCCAGCAGTTTATTGGGACGGAGCTACGAGCAGTACTTC. This translates into CASSLLGRSYEQYF.

This chain joins TRBV7-9 and TRBJ2-1; D uncertain. The germline CDR1 and CDR2 sequences are SEHNR and FQNEAQ (reference sequence). The V gene lost 3 bases and the J gene lost 6 bases, with 9 bases spanning the gap. The CDR3 covers 13 residues. The CDR3 loop reads CASSFGSTNEQFF. CDR3 DNA sequence: TGTGCCAGCAGCTTCGGGTCCACCAATGAGCAGTTCTTC.

This clonotype has more than one count but fewer than ten. V is TRBV9 and J is TRBJ2-7; 7 bases agree with TRBD1. Per the germline V gene, CDR1 is SGDLS and CDR2 is YYNGEE. The J segment lost 6 bases and the V segment lost 3 bases, leaving 12 bases of the junction unmatched. This CDR3 comprises 15 residues. CDR3 nucleotide sequence: TGTGCCAGCAGCGCCTCCGGGACAGTAGCCTCCGAGCAGTACTTC. Its protein is CASSASGTVASEQYF.

This clonotype has a count of ten or more. V and J are TRBV4-1 and TRBJ2-1, with a weak D call TRBD2 (6 bases). Looked up from germline, CDR1 is MGHRA and CDR2 is YSYEKL. The CDR3 runs 17 residues. Trimming took off 1 base at V and 4 bases at J, with 17 bases between the two ends. CDR3 nucleotide sequence: TGCGCCAGCAGCCAAGGGGTACTAGCTTATCCTTACAATGAGCAGTTCTTC. Translating gives CASSQGVLAYPYNEQFF.

This clonotype was found a few times. V is TRBV7-2 and J is TRBJ2-3, with D hard to call. V was trimmed by 6 bases and J by 1 base, leaving 14 bases between them. The length of the CDR3 is 15 residues. The germline CDR1 and CDR2 sequences are SGHTA and FQGNSA. CDR3 sequence (DNA): TGTGCCAGCAGTAACACCCGCGGAGGCACAGATACGCAGTATTTT. Protein: CASSNTRGGTDTQYF.

The V call is TRBV5-1, the J call TRBJ2-3; no definite D call. CDR1 and CDR2 from the germline V gene are SGHRS and YFSETQ. The CDR3 is 13 residues long. Trimming cost V 3 bases and J 4 bases, with 9 bases left between them. CDR3 region: CASSSEMADTQYF. In nucleotides, the CDR3 is TGCGCCAGCAGCTCGGAGATGGCAGATACGCAGTATTTT.

This clonotype was seen at least ten times. V usage is TRBV5-1 and J usage is TRBJ1-2, with no clear D. This CDR3 spans 14 amino acids. Germline V gene data show CDR1 as SGHRS and CDR2 as YFSETQ. V lost 0 bases, J lost 2 bases, and 8 bases lay in between. CDR3 nucleotide sequence: TGCGCCAGCAGCTTGGAACCCGGGAACTATGGCTACACCTTC. As protein: CASSLEPGNYGYTF.